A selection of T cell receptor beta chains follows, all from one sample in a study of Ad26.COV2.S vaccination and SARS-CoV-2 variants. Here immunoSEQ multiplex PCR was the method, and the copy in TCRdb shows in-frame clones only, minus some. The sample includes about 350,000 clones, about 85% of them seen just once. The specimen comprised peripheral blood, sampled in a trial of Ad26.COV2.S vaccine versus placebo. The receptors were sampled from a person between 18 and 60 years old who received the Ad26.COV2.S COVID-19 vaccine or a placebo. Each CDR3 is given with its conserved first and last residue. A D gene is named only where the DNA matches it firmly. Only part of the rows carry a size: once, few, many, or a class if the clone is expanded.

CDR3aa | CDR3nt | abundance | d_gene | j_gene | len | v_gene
CASSSKTSGRPYEQYF | TGTGCCAGCAGCTCGAAGACTAGCGGGAGGCCCTACGAGCAGTACTTC | NA | TRBD2 | TRBJ2-7 | 16 | TRBV5-4
CAISDSRGITEAFF | TGTGCCATCAGTGACTCCCGGGGGATCACTGAAGCTTTCTTT | few | NA | TRBJ1-1 | 14 | TRBV10-3
CASSVGSSGGAGNEQFF | TGTGCCAGCAGCGTAGGTTCCAGCGGGGGGGCCGGCAATGAGCAGTTCTTC | NA | TRBD2 | TRBJ2-1 | 17 | TRBV9
CASSPPSGLGGNEQFF | TGTGCCAGCTCACCACCGTCGGGACTAGGGGGCAATGAGCAGTTCTTC | NA | TRBD2 | TRBJ2-1 | 16 | TRBV18
CASSAQYSSSYNEQFF | TGTGCCAGCAGCGCCCAGTACTCGAGCTCCTACAATGAGCAGTTCTTC | NA | NA | TRBJ2-1 | 16 | TRBV9
CASSLPLDPPNTGELFF | TGTGCCAGCAGCTTACCTCTAGATCCCCCGAACACCGGGGAGCTGTTTTTT | NA | NA | TRBJ2-2 | 17 | TRBV21-1
CASSFETGGYNEQFF | TGTGCCAGCAGCTTCGAGACAGGGGGCTACAATGAGCAGTTCTTC | NA | TRBD1 | TRBJ2-1 | 15 | TRBV7-6
CASSKENYGYTF | TGTGCCAGCTCTAAGGAAAACTATGGCTACACCTTC | NA | NA | TRBJ1-2 | 12 | TRBV7-9
CASSQGQLQETQYF | TGCGCCAGCAGCCAGGGACAGCTACAAGAGACCCAGTACTTC | NA | TRBD1 | TRBJ2-5 | 14 | TRBV5-1
CASSLSRIGSNMNTEAFF | TGCGCCAGCAGCTTGAGCCGCATCGGAAGTAATATGAACACTGAAGCTTTCTTT | NA | NA | TRBJ1-1 | 18 | TRBV5-1
CASSRSGGGRVDEQFF | TGCGCCAGCAGTAGAAGTGGGGGCGGAAGGGTCGATGAGCAGTTCTTC | NA | NA | TRBJ2-1 | 16 | TRBV10-2
CASSPTGGTDTQYF | TGTGCCAGCAGCCCGACAGGGGGGACAGATACGCAGTATTTT | NA | TRBD1 | TRBJ2-3 | 14 | TRBV7-9
CTSAIGDTPEAFF | TGCACCAGCGCTATCGGGGATACTCCTGAAGCTTTCTTT | NA | NA | TRBJ1-1 | 13 | TRBV5-1